The source of this TCR beta chain is a study of blood T cells in healthy people across ages. Study-level information: Per two T cells, template switching captured roughly one barcoded beta molecule. The study's findings and limits: Per million T cells, TCR beta diversity dropped roughly linearly as age increased.

The individuals who served as donors were healthy Caucasians living in Russia, aged about 6 to 100. A second PCR, run for about 7 to 11 cycles, used a sample-barcoded 5' primer plus a J-beta primer mix. TCRdb passed the 5' RACE reads through MiXCR, listing each CDR3 protein once. Of hundreds of thousands of distinct CDR3 sequences listed, approximately 30% are singletons. On this clonotype: The antigen is undetermined. An end of the junction differs from the germline gene, which may be a read error.

Germline-derived CDR1 and CDR2 are SGHTA and FQGNSA. This CDR3 contains 13 residues. Sequenced material: blood. The chain couples TRBV7-2 to TRBJ1-2; perhaps TRBD1 as D (5 bases). This receptor was identified in a woman of 80 years or more in good health. CDR3 sequence reads: CACSYDSNYGYTF. The CDR3 DNA follows: TGTGCCTGCAGCTATGACAGCAACTATGGCTACACCTTC.